These 9 T cell receptor beta chains were all obtained from the same sample, sequenced in a study of shared clonotypes between healthy human individuals. Repertoires were generated with immunoSEQ multiplex PCR, while TCRdb's copy carries only in-frame clones and drops some. The table records about 480,000 clones, 60% to 85% of them present only once. What was sequenced was PBMCs. The receptors stem from a woman aged 40 to 49 in good health. Some clones in this sample may be carry-over from other donors' samples.

This chain links TRBV6-5 with TRBJ2-1; weak D call: TRBD1 (6 bases). Looked up from germline, CDR1 is MNHEY and CDR2 is SVGAGI. V lost 6 bases and J lost 4, with 13 bases in between. The CDR3 runs 14 residues. The CDR3 bases are TGTGCCAGCAGGTTGCTGGGACAATACAATGAGCAGTTCTTC. Translation: CASRLLGQYNEQFF.

Comment on this clone: This CDR3 is also generated by other DNA sequences in the sample. V and J are TRBV5-4 and TRBJ2-1; tentatively, D is TRBD2 (6 bases). CDR3 size: 14 residues. From germline, CDR1 is SGHNT and CDR2 YYREEE (reference sequence). Trimming stripped 2 bases from V and 0 bases from J, with 6 bases between. As DNA, the CDR3 is TGTGCCAGCAGCTTTAGCGGCTCCTACAATGAGCAGTTCTTC. Protein product: CASSFSGSYNEQFF.

J is TRBJ2-2 and V is TRBV11-2, with TRBD1 identical over 7 bases. V lost 3 bases to trimming and J lost 9 bases; unmatched junction nucleotides: 16. Germline V lookup: CDR1 SGHAT, CDR2 FQNNGV. There are 17 residues in the CDR3. Written as DNA, the CDR3 is TGTGCCAGCAGCTTCGAGAGATGGGCTAACAGGGGCCGGGAGCTGTTTTTT. It specifies CASSFERWANRGRELFF.

The chain joins TRBV10-3 to TRBJ2-7; 7 bases are shared with TRBD2. Germline V gene data show CDR1 as ENHRY and CDR2 as SYGVKD. Trimming at V came to 4 bases and at J to 5 bases, leaving 8 bases not matched to a gene. The CDR3 consists of 14 residues. CDR3 DNA sequence: TGTGCCATCAGTGGGCTAGCGGAGGACAACGAGCAGTACTTC. Its protein product is CAISGLAEDNEQYF.

This clone was seen many times. The chain has TRBV13 and TRBJ1-2; 7 positions agree with TRBD1. Germline CDR1 PRHDT, CDR2 FYEKMQ (reference sequence). J lost 4 bases, V lost 3 bases, and 11 bases had no gene match. The CDR3 is 16 amino acids. For the CDR3, the DNA is TGTGCCAGCAGCTTCAAGGACAGGCCCTCATCCTATGGCTACACCTTC. Amino acid sequence: CASSFKDRPSSYGYTF.

This clone appeared once. The V and J genes are TRBV30 and TRBJ2-5; 10 bases align to TRBD1. TRBJ2-7 explains the end of the DNA better; the J call may be wrong. The CDR3 loop spans 14 amino acids. Germline lookup yields CDR1 GTSNPN and CDR2 SVGIG (reference sequence). CDR3 sequence reads: CAWKRGTGDYEQYF. The CDR3 bases are TGTGCCTGGAAGAGGGGGACAGGGGACTACGAGCAGTACTTC.

This clone was seen more than once but under ten times. The CDR3 here is CASSSWTSGVEDTQYF. The CDR3 bases are TGTGCCAGCAGTTCCTGGACTAGCGGGGTGGAAGATACGCAGTATTTT. The chain employs TRBV27 and TRBJ2-3, with 12 bases fitting TRBD2. The CDR3 loop spans 16 amino acids. Germline lookup yields CDR1 MNHEY and CDR2 SMNVEV (reference sequence). V was pared by 4 bases and J by 5 bases, with 7 bases of the junction left unmatched.

The chain couples TRBV5-5 to TRBJ2-7, with TRBD1 matching 7 bases. This CDR3 contains 15 residues. Germline CDR1 reads SGHKS; CDR2 reads YYEKEE (reference sequence). With V trimmed by 2 bases and J by 5 bases, 10 bases remained unmatched. This CDR3 reads CASSLGNTGVDEQYF. The CDR3, as DNA: TGTGCCAGCAGCTTAGGGAATACAGGGGTCGACGAGCAGTACTTC.

The chain employs TRBV29-1 and TRBJ1-4; D is perhaps TRBD1 (5 bases). Per germline, CDR1 SQVTM and CDR2 ANQGSEA. The CDR3 covers 15 residues. Trimming shortened V by 0 bases and J by 5 bases, and 13 bases separated the two germline ends. Written as DNA, the CDR3 is TGCAGCGTTGAAGATGTCGCGGGGGGAAATGAAAAACTGTTTTTT. Its protein product is CSVEDVAGGNEKLFF. The full variable domain, its missing parts supplied by reference TRBV29-1 and TRBJ1-4, is SAVISQKPSRDICQRGTSLTIQCQVDSQVTMMFWYRQQPGQSLTLIATANQGSEATYESGFVIDKFPISRPNLTFSTLTVSNMSPEDSSIYLCSVEDVAGGNEKLFFGSGTQLSVL.